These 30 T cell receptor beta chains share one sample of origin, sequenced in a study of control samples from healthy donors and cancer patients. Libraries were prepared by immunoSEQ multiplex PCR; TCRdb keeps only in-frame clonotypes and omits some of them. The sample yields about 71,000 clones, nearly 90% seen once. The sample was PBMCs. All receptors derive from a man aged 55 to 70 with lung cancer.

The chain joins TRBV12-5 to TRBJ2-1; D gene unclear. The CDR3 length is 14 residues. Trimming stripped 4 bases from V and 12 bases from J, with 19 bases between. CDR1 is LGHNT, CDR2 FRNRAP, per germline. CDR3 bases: TGTGCTAGTGGTTCGGCCGTCCAGTCTTTTGGGCAGTTCTTC. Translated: CASGSAVQSFGQFF.

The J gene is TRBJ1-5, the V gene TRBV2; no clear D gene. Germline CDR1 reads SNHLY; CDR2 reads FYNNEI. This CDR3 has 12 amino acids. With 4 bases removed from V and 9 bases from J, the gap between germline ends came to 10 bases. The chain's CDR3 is CASSVQQGPQHF. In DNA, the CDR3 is TGTGCCAGCAGTGTACAGCAAGGGCCCCAGCATTTT.

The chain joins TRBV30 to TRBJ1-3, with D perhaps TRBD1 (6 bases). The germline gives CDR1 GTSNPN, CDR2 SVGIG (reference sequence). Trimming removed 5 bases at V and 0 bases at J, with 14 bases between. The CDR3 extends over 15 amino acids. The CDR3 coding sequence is TGTGCCTGGGAGACAGGACAGTTCTCTGGAAACACCATATATTTT. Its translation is CAWETGQFSGNTIYF. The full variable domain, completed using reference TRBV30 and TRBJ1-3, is SQTIHQWPATLVQPVGSPLSLECTVEGTSNPNLYWYRQAAGRGLQLLFYSVGIGQISSEVPQNLSASRPQDRQFILSSKKLLLSDSGFYLCAWETGQFSGNTIYFGEGSWLTVV.

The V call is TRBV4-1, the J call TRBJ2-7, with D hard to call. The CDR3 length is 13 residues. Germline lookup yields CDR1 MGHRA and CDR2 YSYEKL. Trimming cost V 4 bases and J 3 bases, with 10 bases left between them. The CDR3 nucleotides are TGCGCCAGCAGCCGTACGGATGGCTACGAGCAGTACTTC. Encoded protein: CASSRTDGYEQYF.

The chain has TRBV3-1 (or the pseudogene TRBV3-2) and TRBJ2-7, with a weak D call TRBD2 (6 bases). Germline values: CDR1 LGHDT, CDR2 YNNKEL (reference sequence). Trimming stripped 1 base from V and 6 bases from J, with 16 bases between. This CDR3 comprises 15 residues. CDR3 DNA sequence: TGTGCCAGCAGCCAAGGAGGGACTGGGGGGATCGAGCAGTACTTC. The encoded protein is CASSQGGTGGIEQYF.

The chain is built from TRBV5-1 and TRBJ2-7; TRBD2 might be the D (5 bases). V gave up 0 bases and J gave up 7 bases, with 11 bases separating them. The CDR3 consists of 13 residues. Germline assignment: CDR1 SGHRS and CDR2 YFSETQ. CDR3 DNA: TGCGCCAGCAGCTTGGAATTTACGGGGGAGCAGTACGTC. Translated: CASSLEFTGEQYV.

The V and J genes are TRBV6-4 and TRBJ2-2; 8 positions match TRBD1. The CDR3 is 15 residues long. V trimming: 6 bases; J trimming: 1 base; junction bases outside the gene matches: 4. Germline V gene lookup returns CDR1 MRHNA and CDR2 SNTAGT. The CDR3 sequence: CASSRTGKNTGELFF. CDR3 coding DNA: TGTGCCAGCAGCCGGACAGGGAAGAACACCGGGGAGCTGTTTTTT.

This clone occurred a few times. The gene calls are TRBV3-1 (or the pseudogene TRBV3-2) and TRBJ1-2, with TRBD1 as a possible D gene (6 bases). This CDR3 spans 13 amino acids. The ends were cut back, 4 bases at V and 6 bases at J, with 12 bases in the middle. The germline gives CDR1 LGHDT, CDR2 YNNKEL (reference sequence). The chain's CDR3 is CASSLTGSDGYTF. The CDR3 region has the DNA TGTGCCAGCAGCCTTACAGGGTCAGATGGCTACACCTTC.

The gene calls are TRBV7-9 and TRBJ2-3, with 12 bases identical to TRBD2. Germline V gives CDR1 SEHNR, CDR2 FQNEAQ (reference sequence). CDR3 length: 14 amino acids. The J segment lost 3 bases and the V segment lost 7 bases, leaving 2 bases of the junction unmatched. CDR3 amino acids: CASTSGGGTDTQYF. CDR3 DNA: TGTGCCAGCACTAGCGGGGGGGGTACAGATACGCAGTATTTT.

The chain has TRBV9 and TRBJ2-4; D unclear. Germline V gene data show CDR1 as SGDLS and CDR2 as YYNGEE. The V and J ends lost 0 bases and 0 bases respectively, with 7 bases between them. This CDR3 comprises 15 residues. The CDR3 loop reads CASSVDPEAKNIQYF. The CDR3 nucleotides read TGTGCCAGCAGCGTAGACCCGGAAGCCAAAAACATTCAGTACTTC.

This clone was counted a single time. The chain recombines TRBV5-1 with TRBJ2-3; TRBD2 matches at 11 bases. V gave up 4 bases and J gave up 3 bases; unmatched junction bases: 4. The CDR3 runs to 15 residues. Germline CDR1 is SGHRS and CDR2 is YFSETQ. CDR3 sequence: CASSALAGVTDTQYF. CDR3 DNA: TGCGCCAGCAGCGCACTAGCGGGGGTGACAGATACGCAGTATTTT.

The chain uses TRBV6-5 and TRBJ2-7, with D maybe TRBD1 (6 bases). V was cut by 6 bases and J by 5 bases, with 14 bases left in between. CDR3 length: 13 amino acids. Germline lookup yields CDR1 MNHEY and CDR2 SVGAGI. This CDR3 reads CASRRSGADEQYV. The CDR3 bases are TGTGCCAGCAGGAGATCAGGGGCCGACGAGCAGTACGTC.

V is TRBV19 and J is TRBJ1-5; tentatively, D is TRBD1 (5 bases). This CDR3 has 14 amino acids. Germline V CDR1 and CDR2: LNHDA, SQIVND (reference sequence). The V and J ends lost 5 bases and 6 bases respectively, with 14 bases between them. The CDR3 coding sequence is TGTGCCAGTAGTTTCCGGGACTCAGGTCAGCCCCAGCATTTT. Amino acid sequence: CASSFRDSGQPQHF.

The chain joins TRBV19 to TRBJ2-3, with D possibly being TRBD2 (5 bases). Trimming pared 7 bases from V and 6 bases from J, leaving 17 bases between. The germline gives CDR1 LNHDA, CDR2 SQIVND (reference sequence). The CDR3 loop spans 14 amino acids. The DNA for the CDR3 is TGTGCCAGTAAAATGGGCGGGTCTGGCGATACGCAGTATTTT. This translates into CASKMGGSGDTQYF.

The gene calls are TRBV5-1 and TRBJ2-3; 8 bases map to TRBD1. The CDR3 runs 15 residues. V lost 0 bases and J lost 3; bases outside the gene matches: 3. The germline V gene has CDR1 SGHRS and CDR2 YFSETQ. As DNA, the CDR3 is TGCGCCAGCAGCTTGGGGACAGGGAAGACAGATACGCAGTATTTT. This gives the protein CASSLGTGKTDTQYF.

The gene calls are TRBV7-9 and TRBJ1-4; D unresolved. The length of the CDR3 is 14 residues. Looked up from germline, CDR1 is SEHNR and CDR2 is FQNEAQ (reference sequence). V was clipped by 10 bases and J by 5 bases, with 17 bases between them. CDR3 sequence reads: CATSEGGRNEKLFF. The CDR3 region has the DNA TGTGCCACTTCGGAGGGAGGACGAAATGAAAAACTGTTTTTT. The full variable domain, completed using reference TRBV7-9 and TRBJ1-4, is DTGVSQNPRHKITKRGQNVTFRCDPISEHNRLYWYRQTLGQGPEFLTYFQNEAQLEKSRLLSDRFSAERPKGSFSTLEIQRTEQGDSAMYLCATSEGGRNEKLFFGSGTQLSVL.

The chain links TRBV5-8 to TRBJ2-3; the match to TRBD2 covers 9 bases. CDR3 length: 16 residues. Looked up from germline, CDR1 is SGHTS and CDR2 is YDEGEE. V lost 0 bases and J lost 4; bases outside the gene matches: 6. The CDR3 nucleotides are TGTGCCAGCAGCTTGGGAGGAGCGGGGGGCTCAGATACGCAGTATTTT. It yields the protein CASSLGGAGGSDTQYF.

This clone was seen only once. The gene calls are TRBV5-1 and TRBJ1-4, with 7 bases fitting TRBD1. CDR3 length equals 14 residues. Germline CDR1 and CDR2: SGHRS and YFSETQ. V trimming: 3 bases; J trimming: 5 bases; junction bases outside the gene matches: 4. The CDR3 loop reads CASSSGQTNEKLFF. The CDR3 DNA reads TGCGCCAGCAGCTCGGGACAGACAAATGAAAAACTGTTTTTT.

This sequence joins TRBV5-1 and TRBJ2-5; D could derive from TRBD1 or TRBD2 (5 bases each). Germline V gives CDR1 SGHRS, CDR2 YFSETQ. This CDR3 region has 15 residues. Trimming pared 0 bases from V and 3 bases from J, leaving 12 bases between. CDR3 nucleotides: TGCGCCAGCAGCTTGGCCGGGCAGGGAGAAGAGACCCAGTACTTC. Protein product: CASSLAGQGEETQYF.

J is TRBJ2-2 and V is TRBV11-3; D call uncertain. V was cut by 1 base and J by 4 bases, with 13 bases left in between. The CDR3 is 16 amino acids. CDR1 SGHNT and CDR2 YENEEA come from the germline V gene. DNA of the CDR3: TGTGCCAGCAGCTTAGGGGGAATCAGTCGCACCGGGGAGCTGTTTTTT. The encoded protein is CASSLGGISRTGELFF.

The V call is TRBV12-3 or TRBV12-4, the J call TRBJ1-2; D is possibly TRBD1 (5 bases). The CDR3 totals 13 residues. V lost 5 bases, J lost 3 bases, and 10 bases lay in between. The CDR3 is CASSPWGDYGYTF. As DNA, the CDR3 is TGTGCCAGCAGTCCCTGGGGGGACTATGGCTACACCTTC.

CDR3 sequence: CASSFGRGQETQYF. The CDR3 nucleotides read TGTGCCAGCAGCTTTGGCAGGGGCCAAGAGACCCAGTACTTC. This chain connects TRBV5-8 to TRBJ2-5; perhaps TRBD1 as D (6 bases). Germline assignment: CDR1 SGHTS and CDR2 YDEGEE. V lost 2 bases and J lost 1, with 9 bases in between. CDR3 length: 14 amino acids.

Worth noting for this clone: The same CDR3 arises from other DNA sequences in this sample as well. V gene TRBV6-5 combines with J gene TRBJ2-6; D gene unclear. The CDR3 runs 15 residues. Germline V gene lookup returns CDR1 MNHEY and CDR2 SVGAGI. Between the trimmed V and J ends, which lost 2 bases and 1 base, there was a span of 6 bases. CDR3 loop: CASSYGRSGANVLTF. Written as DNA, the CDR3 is TGTGCCAGCAGTTACGGACGATCTGGGGCCAACGTCCTGACTTTC.

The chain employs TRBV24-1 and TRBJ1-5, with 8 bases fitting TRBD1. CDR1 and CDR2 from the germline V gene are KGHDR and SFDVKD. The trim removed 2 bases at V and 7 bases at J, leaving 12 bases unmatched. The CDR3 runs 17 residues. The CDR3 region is CATSDSTLGQGPQPQHF. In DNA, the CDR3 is TGTGCCACCAGTGATTCGACGTTAGGACAGGGTCCCCAGCCCCAGCATTTT.

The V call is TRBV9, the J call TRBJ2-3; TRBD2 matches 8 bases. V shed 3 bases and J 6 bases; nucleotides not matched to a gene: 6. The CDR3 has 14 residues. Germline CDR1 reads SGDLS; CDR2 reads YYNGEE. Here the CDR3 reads CASSGSGGRDTQYF. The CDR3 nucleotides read TGTGCCAGCAGCGGGAGCGGGGGCCGGGATACGCAGTATTTT.

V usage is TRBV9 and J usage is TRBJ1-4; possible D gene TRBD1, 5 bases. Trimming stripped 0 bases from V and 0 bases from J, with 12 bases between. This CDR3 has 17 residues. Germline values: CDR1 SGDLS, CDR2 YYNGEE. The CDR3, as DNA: TGTGCCAGCAGCGTAGGGCCCCAGACAGCAACTAATGAAAAACTGTTTTTT. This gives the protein CASSVGPQTATNEKLFF.

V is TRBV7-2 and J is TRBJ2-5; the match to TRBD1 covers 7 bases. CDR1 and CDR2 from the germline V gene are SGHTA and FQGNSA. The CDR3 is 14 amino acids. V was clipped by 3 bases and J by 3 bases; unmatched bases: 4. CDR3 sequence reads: CASSFAGTEETQYF. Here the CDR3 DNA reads TGTGCCAGCAGCTTTGCCGGGACAGAAGAGACCCAGTACTTC.

This chain's CDR3 is CASRLAGGLGEQYF. The DNA of the CDR3 is TGTGCCAGCAGGCTTGCGGGGGGCTTAGGCGAGCAGTACTTC. The genes are TRBV2 and TRBJ2-7, with 8 bases that match TRBD2. This CDR3 has 14 amino acids. CDR1 and CDR2 (germline): SNHLY, FYNNEI. V gave up 6 bases and J gave up 6 bases; unmatched junction bases: 10.

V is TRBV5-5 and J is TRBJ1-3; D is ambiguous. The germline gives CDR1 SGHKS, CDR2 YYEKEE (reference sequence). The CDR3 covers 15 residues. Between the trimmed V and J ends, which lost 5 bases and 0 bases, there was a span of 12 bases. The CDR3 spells CASRLEVFSGNTIYF. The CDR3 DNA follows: TGTGCCAGCAGGCTGGAGGTCTTCTCTGGAAACACCATATATTTT.

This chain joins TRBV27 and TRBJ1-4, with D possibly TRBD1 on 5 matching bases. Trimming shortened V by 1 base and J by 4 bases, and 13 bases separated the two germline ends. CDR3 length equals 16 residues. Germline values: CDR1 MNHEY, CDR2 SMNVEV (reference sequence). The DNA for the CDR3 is TGTGCCAGCAGTTTATACCTTCAGCAGGGTAATGAAAAACTGTTTTTT. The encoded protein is CASSLYLQQGNEKLFF.